This T cell receptor (beta chain) was identified in a study of blood T cell repertoires in COVID-19. Study summary: There were acute and convalescent COVID-19 samples, and they came from the United States, Italy and Spain. The analysed material was cDNA or gDNA that came from T cells, B-cell-depleted T cells, or PBMCs.

The CDR3 runs 15 residues. The germline CDR1 and CDR2 sequences are MNHNY and SVGAGI (reference sequence). Trimming shortened V by 2 bases and J by 6 bases, and 16 bases separated the two germline ends. Enrollment of patients from Seattle took place during active infection, with longitudinal follow-up. Methods used by the authors: How many nucleated cells were present was estimated from reference gene primer amplification. Here immunoSEQ multiplex PCR was the method, and the copy in TCRdb shows in-frame clones only, minus some. V, J and clone size were drawn from that table, and D and trimming were deduced from the DNA. The sample consists of about 170,000 clones, 85% of them appearing once.

The sequence was collected from an elderly woman with COVID-19, enrolled during active disease. V gene TRBV6-6 combines with J gene TRBJ1-1, with no clear D. Sample: peripheral blood. The CDR3 region has the DNA TGTGCCAGCAGTTACCCCGGCCGGGCGGGAGCTGAAGCTTTCTTT. It yields the protein CASSYPGRAGAEAFF.